The 10 T cell receptor beta chains below come from one sample, sequenced in a study of blood T cell repertoires in COVID-19. Assay used: immunoSEQ multiplex PCR; TCRdb lists only in-frame clones, some missing. This sample carries some 370,000 clones, roughly nine tenths of them seen once, and the ten largest clones take around 1.3%. Sequencing input: peripheral blood. All receptors derive from a man aged 40-49 years with acute or convalescent COVID-19.

The gene calls are TRBV3-1 (or the pseudogene TRBV3-2) and TRBJ1-2; TRBD1 agrees at 9 bases. Trimming at V came to 5 bases and at J to 2 bases, leaving 6 bases not matched to a gene. The germline V gene has CDR1 LGHDT and CDR2 YNNKEL (reference sequence). This CDR3 comprises 15 residues. The DNA for the CDR3 is TGTGCCAGCAGCTATCTTGGACAGGGGAACTATGGCTACACCTTC. Encoded protein: CASSYLGQGNYGYTF.

The gene calls are TRBV28 and TRBJ1-3; D not resolved. The germline CDR1 and CDR2 sequences are MDHEN and SYDVKM. This CDR3 has 13 amino acids. V was trimmed by 6 bases and J by 0 bases, leaving 6 bases between them. CDR3 sequence reads: CASRPSSGNTIYF. CDR3 coding DNA: TGTGCCAGCAGGCCTAGCTCTGGAAACACCATATATTTT.

This chain joins TRBV4-3 and TRBJ1-6; D perhaps matches TRBD1 (5 bases). Germline lookup yields CDR1 LGHNA and CDR2 YSLEER. The CDR3 length is 16 residues. V lost 0 bases and J 7 bases, leaving 13 bases between the germline ends. The CDR3: CASSQEVGGANSPLHF. DNA for the CDR3: TGCGCCAGCAGCCAAGAGGTCGGGGGAGCCAATTCACCCCTCCACTTT.

The chain carries TRBV9 and TRBJ1-2; perhaps TRBD1 as D (6 bases). The germline gives CDR1 SGDLS, CDR2 YYNGEE. The CDR3 runs to 13 residues. The V and J ends lost 0 bases and 5 bases respectively, with 8 bases between them. The CDR3 sequence: CASSVAGEYGYTF. In DNA form, the CDR3 reads TGTGCCAGCAGCGTAGCAGGGGAGTATGGCTACACCTTC.

The genes are TRBV5-1 and TRBJ2-3; the D gene is possibly TRBD2 (7 bases). V lost 4 bases and J 4 bases, leaving 19 bases between the germline ends. The CDR3 covers 16 residues. From germline, CDR1 is SGHRS and CDR2 YFSETQ. CDR3 region: CASSRQGGLTADTQYF. The CDR3 coding sequence is TGCGCCAGCAGCCGTCAAGGGGGACTAACAGCAGATACGCAGTATTTT.

This chain uses TRBV24-1 with TRBJ2-7, with 12 bases fitting TRBD2. Germline values: CDR1 KGHDR, CDR2 SFDVKD. The CDR3 length is 17 residues. Trimming cost V 12 bases and J 0 bases; bases outside gene matches: 14. The CDR3 spells CASRRGLAGEISYEQYF. CDR3 in DNA: TGTGCCTCCCGCCGGGGACTAGCGGGCGAGATCTCCTACGAGCAGTACTTC.

Details on this clone: The same CDR3 arises from other DNA sequences in this sample as well. The chain is built from TRBV5-1 and TRBJ1-6; maybe TRBD1 (6 bases). V was pared by 0 bases and J by 6 bases, with 10 bases between. Germline loops: CDR1 SGHRS, CDR2 YFSETQ. The CDR3 contains 15 residues. The CDR3 DNA sequence: TGCGCCAGCAGCTTGGACAGGGCCGCTAATTCACCCCTCCACTTT. This encodes CASSLDRAANSPLHF.

The gene calls are TRBV15 and TRBJ1-1; D unresolved. The CDR3 is 17 amino acids. Trimming shortened V by 0 bases and J by 1 base, and 15 bases separated the two germline ends. CDR1 and CDR2 from the germline V gene are LNHNV and YYDKDF (reference sequence). CDR3: CATSRDPWRRANTEAFF. CDR3 DNA sequence: TGTGCCACCAGCAGAGATCCGTGGAGGCGGGCGAACACTGAAGCTTTCTTT. Looking up the rest from reference TRBV15 and TRBJ1-1 gives the full variable domain: DAMVIQNPRYQVTQFGKPVTLSCSQTLNHNVMYWYQQKSSQAPKLLFHYYDKDFNNEADTPDNFQSRRPNTSFCFLDIRSPGLGDTAMYLCATSRDPWRRANTEAFFGQGTRLTVV.

V usage is TRBV27 and J usage is TRBJ1-1; no clear D. The V gene's germline CDR1 is MNHEY and CDR2 SMNVEV (reference sequence). The CDR3 runs 14 residues. With 7 bases removed from V and 6 bases from J, the gap between germline ends came to 18 bases. CDR3 sequence reads: CASTSDGAVSEAFF. The CDR3 DNA reads TGTGCCAGCACTTCCGACGGAGCTGTATCTGAAGCTTTCTTT.

This sequence joins TRBV7-3 and TRBJ1-2; 8 bases are shared with TRBD1. Germline V gene sequence: CDR1 SGHTA, CDR2 FQGTGA. This CDR3 has 13 amino acids. J gave up 7 bases and V 8 bases, and 9 bases lay outside the gene matches. The CDR3 DNA is TGTGCCAGCGGCGCCAGGGGGCTCTTTGGCTACACCTTC. It yields the protein CASGARGLFGYTF.